This section outlines one TCR beta chain sequence together with its context. This sample is drawn from a study of Ad26.COV2.S vaccination and SARS-CoV-2 variants. Looking at the study overall: Donor allocation was to the COV1001 Ad26.COV2.S trial arm.

There are 18 residues in the CDR3. The germline CDR1 and CDR2 sequences are LGHNA and YNFKEQ. V lost 0 bases, J lost 4 bases, and 16 bases lay in between. The protocol was immunoSEQ multiplex PCR, while the TCRdb copy is restricted to in-frame clones and leaves out a portion. This table holds about 390,000 clones, 80% to 90% found once. Treatment defined: 19 received Ad26.COV2.S at low or high dose, single or two shots; 5 received placebo; per-sample allocation not given. After the first vaccine or placebo injection, samples were drawn on day 63. In Boston, the donor was an adult between 18-55 years of age.

The sequence came from a person between 18 and 60 years old who received the Ad26.COV2.S COVID-19 vaccine or a placebo. The V gene is TRBV4-2, the J gene TRBJ1-6; D perhaps matches TRBD1 (5 bases). The sample here was peripheral blood, taken in a trial of Ad26.COV2.S vaccine versus placebo. The CDR3 spells CASSQDLSTGSYNSPLHF. The CDR3 bases are TGTGCCAGCAGCCAAGATCTTAGTACAGGATCTTATAATTCACCCCTCCACTTT.